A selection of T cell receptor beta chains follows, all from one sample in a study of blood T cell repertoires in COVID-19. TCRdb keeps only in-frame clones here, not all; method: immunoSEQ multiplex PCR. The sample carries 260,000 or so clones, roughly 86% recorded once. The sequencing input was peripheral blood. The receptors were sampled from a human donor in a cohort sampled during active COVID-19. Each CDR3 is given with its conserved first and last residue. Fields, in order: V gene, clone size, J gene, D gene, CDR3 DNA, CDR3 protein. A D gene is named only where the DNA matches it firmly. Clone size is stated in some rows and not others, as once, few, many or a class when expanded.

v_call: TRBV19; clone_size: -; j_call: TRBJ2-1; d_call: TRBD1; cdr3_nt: TGTGCCAGTAGTATAGAACGGACAGGGATAAATGAGCAGTTCTTC; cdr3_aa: CASSIERTGINEQFF
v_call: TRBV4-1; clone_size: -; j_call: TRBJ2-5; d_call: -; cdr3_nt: TGCGCCAGCAGCCATTCTGCGATCTGGACAGCAGAGACCCAGTACTTC; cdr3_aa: CASSHSAIWTAETQYF
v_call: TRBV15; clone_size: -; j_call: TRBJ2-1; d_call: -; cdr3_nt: TGTGCCACCAGCAGAGAATACGGGAGTACTATTCATGAGCAGTTCTTC; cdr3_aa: CATSREYGSTIHEQFF
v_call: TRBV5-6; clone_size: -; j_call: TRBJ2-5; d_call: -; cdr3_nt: TGTGCCAGCAGCGCCGGGTCGCGGCAAGAGACCCAGTACTTC; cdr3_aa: CASSAGSRQETQYF
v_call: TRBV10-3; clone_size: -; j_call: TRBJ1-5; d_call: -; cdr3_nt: TGTGCCACATCGGAGACAGTTCCAGGAACGGGTCAGCCCCAGCATTTT; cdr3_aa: CATSETVPGTGQPQHF
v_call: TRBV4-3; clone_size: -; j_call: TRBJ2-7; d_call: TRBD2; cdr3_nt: TGCGCCAGCAGCCGCGAGCGGGAGACCTTGCTCGAGCAGTACTTC; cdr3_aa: CASSRERETLLEQYF
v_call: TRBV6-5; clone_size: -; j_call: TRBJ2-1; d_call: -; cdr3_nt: TGTGCCAGCAGTTACGTGGCGGCCCGGTACAATGAGCAGTTCTTC; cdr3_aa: CASSYVAARYNEQFF
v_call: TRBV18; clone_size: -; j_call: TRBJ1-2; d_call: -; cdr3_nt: TGTGCCAGCTCACCATTGGAGCTCTATGGCTACACCTTC; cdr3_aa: CASSPLELYGYTF
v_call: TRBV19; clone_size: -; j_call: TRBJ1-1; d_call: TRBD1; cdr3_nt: TGTGCCAGTAGTCCGGGGACAGGCTGGAGTAGGACTGAAGCTTTCTTT; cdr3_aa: CASSPGTGWSRTEAFF
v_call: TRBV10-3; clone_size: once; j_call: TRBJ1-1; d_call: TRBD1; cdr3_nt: TGTGCCATCAGTGAATCGACAGGGGGAGGAACTGAAGCTTTCTTT; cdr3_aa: CAISESTGGGTEAFF
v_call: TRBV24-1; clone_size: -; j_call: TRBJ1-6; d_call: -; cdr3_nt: TGTGCCACCAGTTTCGGACAGCCTAATTCACCCCTCCACTTT; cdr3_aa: CATSFGQPNSPLHF
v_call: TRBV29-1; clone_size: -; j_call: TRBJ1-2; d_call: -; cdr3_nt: TGCAGCGTCGAGGGGGGGGACTATGGCTACACCTTC; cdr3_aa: CSVEGGDYGYTF
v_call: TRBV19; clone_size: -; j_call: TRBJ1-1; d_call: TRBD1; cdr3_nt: TGTGCCAGTGCAGGACAGGCGAACACTGAAGCTTTCTTT; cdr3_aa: CASAGQANTEAFF
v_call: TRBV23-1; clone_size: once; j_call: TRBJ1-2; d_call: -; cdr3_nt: TGCGCCAGCAGTCAATTCATCTACCGTCCCTATGGCTACACCTTC; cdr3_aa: CASSQFIYRPYGYTF
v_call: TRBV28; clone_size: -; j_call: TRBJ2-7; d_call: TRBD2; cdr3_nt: TGTGCCAGCAGTTTATTACTAGCGGAGTCCTACGAGCAGTACTTC; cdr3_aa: CASSLLLAESYEQYF
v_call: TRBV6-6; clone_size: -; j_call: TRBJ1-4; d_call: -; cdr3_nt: TGTGCCAGCAGTTACTCTGCCCCAGGGGAAAAACTGTTTTTT; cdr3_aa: CASSYSAPGEKLFF
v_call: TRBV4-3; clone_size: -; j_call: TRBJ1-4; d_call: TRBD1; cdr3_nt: TGCGCCAGCAGCCAAGGGAGACAGGGCTCAACAAAACTGTTTTTT; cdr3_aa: CASSQGRQGSTKLFF
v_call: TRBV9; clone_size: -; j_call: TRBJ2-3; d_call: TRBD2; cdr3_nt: TGTGCCAGCAGCGCCTCCTCTAGACCCGGGGGGACAGATACGCAGTATTTT; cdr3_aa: CASSASSRPGGTDTQYF
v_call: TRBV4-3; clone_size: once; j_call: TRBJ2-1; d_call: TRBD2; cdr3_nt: TGCGCCAGCAGCCAAGAAGGGCGGGGGGTTGATGAGCAGTTCTTC; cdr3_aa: CASSQEGRGVDEQFF
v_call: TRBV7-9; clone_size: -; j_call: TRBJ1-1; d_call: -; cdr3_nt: TGTGCCAGCAGCTTAGCGTCCCAGGGGTCAATGAACACTGAAGCTTTCTTT; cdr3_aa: CASSLASQGSMNTEAFF
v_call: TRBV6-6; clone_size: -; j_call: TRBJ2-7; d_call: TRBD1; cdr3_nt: TGTGCCAGCAGTTCCGGGACAGGGTTCTACGAGCAGTACTTC; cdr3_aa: CASSSGTGFYEQYF
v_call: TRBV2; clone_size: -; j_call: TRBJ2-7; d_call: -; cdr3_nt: TGTGCCAGCAGGGCGGGGTTTACCTACGAGCAGTACTTC; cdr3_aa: CASRAGFTYEQYF
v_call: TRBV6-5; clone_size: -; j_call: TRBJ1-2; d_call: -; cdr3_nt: TGTGCCAGCAGTTACCGACAGAACTATGGCTACACCTTC; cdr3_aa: CASSYRQNYGYTF
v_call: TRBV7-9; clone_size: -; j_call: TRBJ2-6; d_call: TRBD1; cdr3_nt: TGTGCCAGCAGCCCCCCCGGGACAGCCTCTGGGGCCAACGTCCTGACTTTC; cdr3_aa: CASSPPGTASGANVLTF
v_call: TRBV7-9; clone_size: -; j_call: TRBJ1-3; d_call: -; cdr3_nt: TGTGCCAGCCCACAGGGCTCTGGAAACACCATATATTTT; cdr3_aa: CASPQGSGNTIYF
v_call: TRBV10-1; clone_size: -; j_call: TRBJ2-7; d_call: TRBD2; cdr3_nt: TGCGCCAGCAGTGGTGGGAGGTGGCGGGGGATTTACGAGCAGTACTTC; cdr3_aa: CASSGGRWRGIYEQYF
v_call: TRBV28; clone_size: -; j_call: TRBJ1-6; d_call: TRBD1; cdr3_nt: TGTGCCAGCAGTCTGCGACAGGGAGTGGAGACACCCCTCCACTTT; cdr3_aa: CASSLRQGVETPLHF
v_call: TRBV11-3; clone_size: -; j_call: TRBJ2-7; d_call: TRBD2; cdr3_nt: TGTGCCAGCAGCTTGGCGGCGGGAGATTGGAACGAGCAGTACTTC; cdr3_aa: CASSLAAGDWNEQYF
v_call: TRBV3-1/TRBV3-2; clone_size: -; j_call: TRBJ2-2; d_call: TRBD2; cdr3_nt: TGTGCCAGCAGCCCCGTGCGGGGGGTCGGGGAGCTGTTTTTT; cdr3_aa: CASSPVRGVGELFF
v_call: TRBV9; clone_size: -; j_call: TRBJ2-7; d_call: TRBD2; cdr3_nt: TGTGCCAGCAGCGTCGACGGCGCGGCGGGAGACTACGAGCAGTACTTC; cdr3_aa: CASSVDGAAGDYEQYF
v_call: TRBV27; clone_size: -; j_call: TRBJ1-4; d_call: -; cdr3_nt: TGTGCCAGCAGTTTCATAGAGGGAGGGGGAGAAAAACTGTTTTTT; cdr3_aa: CASSFIEGGGEKLFF
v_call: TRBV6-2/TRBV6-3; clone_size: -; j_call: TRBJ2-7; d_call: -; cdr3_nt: TGTGCCAGCAGTTACTCGTACGGCTCCTACGAGCAGTACTTC; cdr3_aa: CASSYSYGSYEQYF
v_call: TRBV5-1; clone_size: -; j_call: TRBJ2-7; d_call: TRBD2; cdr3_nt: TGCGCCAGCAGCTTGGTCCTAGCGGGTTCTCAGAACGAGCAGTACTTC; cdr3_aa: CASSLVLAGSQNEQYF
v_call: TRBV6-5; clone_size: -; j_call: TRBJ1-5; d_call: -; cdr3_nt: TGTGCCAGCAGTCACAGGGAAGCTCAGCCCCAGCATTTT; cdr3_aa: CASSHREAQPQHF
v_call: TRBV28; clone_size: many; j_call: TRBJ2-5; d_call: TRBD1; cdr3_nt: TGTGCCAGCAGCTCACTCCGGACAGGCCAAGAGACCCAGTACTTC; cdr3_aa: CASSSLRTGQETQYF
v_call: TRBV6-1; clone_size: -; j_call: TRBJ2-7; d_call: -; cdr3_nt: TGTGCCAGCAGTGAAGCAGGGGCTTGGCCCTACGAGCAGTACTTC; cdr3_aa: CASSEAGAWPYEQYF
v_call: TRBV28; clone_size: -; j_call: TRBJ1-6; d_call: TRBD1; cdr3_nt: TGTGCCAGCAGTTTCCCCAATTCAGGGGGCTCCCTCCACTTT; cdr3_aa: CASSFPNSGGSLHF
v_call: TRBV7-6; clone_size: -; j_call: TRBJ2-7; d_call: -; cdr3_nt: TGTGCCAGCAGCTTAGCCTCGGGGTACTCCTACGAGCAGTACTTC; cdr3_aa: CASSLASGYSYEQYF
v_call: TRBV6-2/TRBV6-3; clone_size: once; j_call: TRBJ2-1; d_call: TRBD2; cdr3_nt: TGTGCCAGCAGTTACCGGGAGCGGGAGGGCTTCGATGAGCAGTTCTTC; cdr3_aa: CASSYREREGFDEQFF
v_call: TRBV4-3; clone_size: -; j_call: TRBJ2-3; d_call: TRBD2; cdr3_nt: TGCGCCAGCAGCCAAGAACTAGCGGGGGGATTCGATACGCAGTATTTT; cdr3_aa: CASSQELAGGFDTQYF
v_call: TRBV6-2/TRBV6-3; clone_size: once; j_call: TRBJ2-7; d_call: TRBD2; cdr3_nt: TGTGCCAGCAGTTACCAGGGACTAGCGGGAGATGACGAGCAGTACTTC; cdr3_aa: CASSYQGLAGDDEQYF
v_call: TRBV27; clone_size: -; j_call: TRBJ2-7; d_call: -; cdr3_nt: TGTGCCAGCAGTTTGAGGGCAAGGGATAGGCAGTACTTC; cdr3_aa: CASSLRARDRQYF
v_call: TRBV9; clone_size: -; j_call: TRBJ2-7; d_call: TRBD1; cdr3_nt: TGTGCCAGCAGCGTTTCCGGGACAGAGAGCTCCTACGAGCAGTACTTC; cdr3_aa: CASSVSGTESSYEQYF
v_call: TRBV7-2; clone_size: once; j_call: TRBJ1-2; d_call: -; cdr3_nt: TGTGCCAGCAGCTTACCCGAAGGGGGAATCTATGGCTACACCTTC; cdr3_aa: CASSLPEGGIYGYTF
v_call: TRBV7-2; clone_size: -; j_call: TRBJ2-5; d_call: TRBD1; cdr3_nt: TGTGCCAGCAGCGCCACAGGGGGCCCCCTTGGGCGGACCCAGTACTTC; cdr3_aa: CASSATGGPLGRTQYF
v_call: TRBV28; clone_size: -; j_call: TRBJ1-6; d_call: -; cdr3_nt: TGTGCCAGCAGTATAATGGGGCCCAATAATTCACCCCTCCACTTT; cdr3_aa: CASSIMGPNNSPLHF
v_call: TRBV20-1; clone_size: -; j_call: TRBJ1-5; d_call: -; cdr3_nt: TGCAGTGCTAGTGCGGAGAATCAGCCCCAGCATTTT; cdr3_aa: CSASAENQPQHF
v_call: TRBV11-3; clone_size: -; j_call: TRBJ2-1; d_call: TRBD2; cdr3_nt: TGTGCCAGCAGCCGCGGGACTAGCGGGAGGGTAAATGAGCAGTTCTTC; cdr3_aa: CASSRGTSGRVNEQFF
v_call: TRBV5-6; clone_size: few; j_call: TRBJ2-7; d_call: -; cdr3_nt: TGTGCCAGCAGCCGCCGTTCCGGCGGGTCCGAGCAGTACTTC; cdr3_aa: CASSRRSGGSEQYF
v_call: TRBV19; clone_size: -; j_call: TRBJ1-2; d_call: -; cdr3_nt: TGTGCCAGTAGTCGGACAGACTATGGCTACACCTTC; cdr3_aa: CASSRTDYGYTF
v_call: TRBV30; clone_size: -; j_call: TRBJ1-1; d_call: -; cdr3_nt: TGTGCCTGGAGTGTAGGCACAGGGTTTAGGATCACTGAAGCTTTCTTT; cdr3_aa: CAWSVGTGFRITEAFF
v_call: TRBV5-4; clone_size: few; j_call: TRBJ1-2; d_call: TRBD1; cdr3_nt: TGTGCCAGCAGCTACCCGGGACAGTCGTTTGTAGGCTACACCTTC; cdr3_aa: CASSYPGQSFVGYTF
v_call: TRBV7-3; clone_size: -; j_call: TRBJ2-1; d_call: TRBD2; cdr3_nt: TGTGCCAGCAGCTCTTTAGCGGGAGGGCTCCATGAGCAGTTCTTC; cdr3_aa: CASSSLAGGLHEQFF
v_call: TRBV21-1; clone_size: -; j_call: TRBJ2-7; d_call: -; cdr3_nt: TGTGCCAGCAGCAAAGAGGGACAGGGAACCGGCGAGCAGTACTTC; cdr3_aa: CASSKEGQGTGEQYF
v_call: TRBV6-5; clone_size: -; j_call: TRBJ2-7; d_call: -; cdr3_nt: TGTGCCAGCAGTTATGGCCTTGCAAGCTCCTACGAGCAGTACTTC; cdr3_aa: CASSYGLASSYEQYF
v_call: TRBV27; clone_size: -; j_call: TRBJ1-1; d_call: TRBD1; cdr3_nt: TGTGCCAGCAGCCCAGGGGGGCTGGGGACTGAAGCTTTCTTT; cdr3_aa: CASSPGGLGTEAFF
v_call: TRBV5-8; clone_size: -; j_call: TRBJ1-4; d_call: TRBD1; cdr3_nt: TGTGCCAGCAGCTTGGTGGGACAGGATTTGTCGGATGAAAAACTGTTTTTT; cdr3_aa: CASSLVGQDLSDEKLFF
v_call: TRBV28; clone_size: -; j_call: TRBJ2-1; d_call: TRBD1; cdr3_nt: TGTGCCAGCAGTTTCCGGGGCAGGGACAGGAATGAGCAGTTCTTC; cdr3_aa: CASSFRGRDRNEQFF
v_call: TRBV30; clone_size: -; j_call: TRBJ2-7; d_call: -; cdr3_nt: TGTGCCTGGAGTGTCGGCGGATACTACGAGCAGTACTTC; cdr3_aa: CAWSVGGYYEQYF
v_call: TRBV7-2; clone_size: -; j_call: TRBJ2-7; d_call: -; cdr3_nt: TGTGCCAGCAGCTTTCCTACGGCGGGAACAAACGAGCAGTACTTC; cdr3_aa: CASSFPTAGTNEQYF